Below are 29 T cell receptor beta chains sequenced from a single sample in a study of T cell changes during pregnancy in multiple sclerosis. Libraries were prepared by immunoSEQ multiplex PCR; TCRdb keeps only in-frame clonotypes and omits some of them. The sample lists approximately 90,000 clones; approximately 90% were seen once. The sequencing used peripheral blood, collected in the first trimester of pregnancy. The receptors originated from a female donor with multiple sclerosis, enrolled in a pregnancy study.

The chain employs TRBV25-1 and TRBJ2-2, with a weak D call TRBD2 (5 bases). Germline CDR1 and CDR2: MGHDK and SYGVNS. Trimming removed 7 bases at V and 5 bases at J, with 11 bases between. CDR3 length: 13 residues. The CDR3 region has the DNA TGTGCCAGCATGAGGGTAGCGACCGGGGAGCTGTTTTTT. The encoded protein is CASMRVATGELFF.

The chain has TRBV30 and TRBJ2-3; TRBD1 aligns across 9 bases. The CDR3 length is 14 residues. Germline assignment: CDR1 GTSNPN and CDR2 SVGIG (reference sequence). Losses at the gene ends were 6 bases for V and 3 bases for J; bases not matched to a gene: 7. The CDR3 loop reads CACNRGLLTDTQYF. The CDR3 DNA follows: TGTGCCTGCAACAGGGGGCTATTAACAGATACGCAGTATTTT.

The rearrangement links TRBV15 to TRBJ1-2; TRBD1 aligns across 8 bases. Germline V lookup: CDR1 LNHNV, CDR2 YYDKDF (reference sequence). After removal of 3 bases from V and 4 bases from J, the junction contained 4 bases not matched to a gene. This CDR3 has 14 residues. CDR3 bases: TGTGCCACCAGCAGCGGACAGGGACCCTATGGCTACACCTTC. Protein sequence: CATSSGQGPYGYTF.

The V gene is TRBV18, the J gene TRBJ1-1; D is unresolved. This CDR3 has 13 residues. The germline V gene has CDR1 KGHSH and CDR2 LQKENI. V lost 5 bases, J lost 0 bases, and 7 bases lay in between. CDR3 in amino acids: CASSNRMNTEAFF. The CDR3 nucleotides are TGTGCCAGCTCAAACAGAATGAACACTGAAGCTTTCTTT.

The chain joins TRBV5-4 to TRBJ1-2; 7 bases are shared with TRBD1. With V trimmed by 4 bases and J by 3 bases, 6 bases remained unmatched. The CDR3 loop spans 14 amino acids. Germline loops: CDR1 SGHNT, CDR2 YYREEE (reference sequence). The CDR3: CASSTRQGYYGYTF. The CDR3 bases are TGTGCCAGCAGCACGAGACAGGGCTACTATGGCTACACCTTC.

The CDR3 DNA follows: TGTGCCATCAACGGTCGGGGGGCGAACACCGGGGAGCTGTTTTTT. It codes for CAINGRGANTGELFF. V usage is TRBV10-3 and J usage is TRBJ2-2; 7 nucleotides align to TRBD2. J gave up 0 bases and V 7 bases, and 5 bases lay outside the gene matches. The CDR3 covers 15 residues. The germline gives CDR1 ENHRY, CDR2 SYGVKD.

The chain has TRBV5-5 and TRBJ2-7; D remains unclear. CDR3 size: 11 residues. The V gene's germline CDR1 is SGHKS and CDR2 YYEKEE (reference sequence). The germline V and J ends were trimmed by 4 bases and 4 bases, with 6 bases remaining between them. CDR3: CASSRSYEQYF. The CDR3 bases are TGTGCCAGCAGCCGTAGTTACGAGCAGTACTTC.

This clone was seen once. The chain couples TRBV5-4 to TRBJ2-1; D gene ambiguous. V was shortened by 7 bases and J by 3 bases, with 5 bases between the two germline ends. The CDR3 totals 11 residues. Looked up from germline, CDR1 is SGHNT and CDR2 is YYREEE (reference sequence). The CDR3 region is CASQLYNEQFF. The CDR3 DNA sequence: TGTGCCAGCCAACTCTACAATGAGCAGTTCTTC.

In its sample, this clone was seen a few times. This sequence joins TRBV6-1 and TRBJ1-6; D gene uncertain. The V gene's germline CDR1 is MNHNS and CDR2 SASEGT. The length of the CDR3 is 11 residues. Trimming removed 3 bases from V and 13 bases from J, with 7 bases in between. The CDR3: CASSDWQPLHF. CDR3 bases: TGTGCCAGCAGTGATTGGCAGCCCCTCCACTTT.

The V call is TRBV28, the J call TRBJ1-2; 7 bases line up with TRBD1. With V trimmed by 4 bases and J by 8 bases, 10 bases remained unmatched. The CDR3 length is 14 residues. Looked up from germline, CDR1 is MDHEN and CDR2 is SYDVKM. The CDR3 protein is CASSSPPGQWGYTF. The CDR3, as DNA: TGTGCCAGCAGTTCTCCGCCGGGACAGTGGGGCTACACCTTC.

The genes are TRBV28 and TRBJ2-7; 7 bases fit TRBD1. Losses at the gene ends were 6 bases for V and 5 bases for J; bases not matched to a gene: 4. CDR1 MDHEN and CDR2 SYDVKM come from the germline V gene. CDR3 length equals 12 residues. CDR3 DNA: TGTGCCAGCAGCAGAACAGGGGACGAGCAGTACTTC. Translated, it gives CASSRTGDEQYF.

This clone has just one count. This chain uses TRBV28 with TRBJ2-7; 7 bases align to TRBD1. The V segment lost 5 bases and the J segment 6 bases; nucleotides outside the gene matches: 7. The germline V gene encodes CDR1 MDHEN and CDR2 SYDVKM. The CDR3 sequence is 13 residues long. CDR3 sequence: CASSQGVSGEQYF. The CDR3 DNA reads as TGTGCCAGCAGTCAGGGGGTCAGCGGCGAGCAGTACTTC. The variable domain in full, with the rest retrieved from reference TRBV28 and TRBJ2-7, is DVKVTQSSRYLVKRTGEKVFLECVQDMDHENMFWYRQDPGLGLRLIYFSYDVKMKEKGDIPEGYSVSREKKERFSLILESASTNQTSMYLCASSQGVSGEQYFGPGTRLTVT.

The rearrangement uses TRBV10-3 and TRBJ1-4, with 12 bases matching TRBD1. The CDR3 is 16 residues long. Germline lookup yields CDR1 ENHRY and CDR2 SYGVKD. The ends lost 8 bases at V and 2 bases at J; junction bases unmatched: 6. Written as DNA, the CDR3 is TGTGCCATCCGACCGGGACAGGGGGCGACTAATGAAAAACTGTTTTTT. Translation: CAIRPGQGATNEKLFF.

The chain joins TRBV19 to TRBJ2-4, with D perhaps TRBD1 (5 bases). Germline V CDR1 and CDR2: LNHDA, SQIVND (reference sequence). The CDR3 spans 11 residues. The ends were cut back, 6 bases at V and 9 bases at J, with 9 bases in the middle. This CDR3 reads CASRGVTIQYF. CDR3 coding DNA: TGTGCCAGTAGAGGGGTTACCATTCAGTACTTC. The full variable domain, its missing parts supplied by reference TRBV19 and TRBJ2-4, is DGGITQSPKYLFRKEGQNVTLSCEQNLNHDAMYWYRQDPGQGLRLIYYSQIVNDFQKGDIAEGYSVSREKKESFPLTVTSAQKNPTAFYLCASRGVTIQYFGAGTRLSVL.

This CDR3 reads CASSQDTVGVEQFF. The DNA of the CDR3 is TGCGCCAGCAGCCAAGATACGGTCGGAGTTGAGCAGTTCTTC. The V call is TRBV4-3, the J call TRBJ2-1; D is uncertain. The CDR3 consists of 14 residues. Germline CDR1 reads LGHNA; CDR2 reads YSLEER. The V end was cut by 0 bases, the J end by 9 bases, with 12 bases between.

The genes are TRBV5-1 and TRBJ1-1; 7 positions agree with TRBD1. The V gene's germline CDR1 is SGHRS and CDR2 YFSETQ. Germline trimming cut 1 base from V and 3 bases from J; bases unmatched to any gene: 3. The CDR3 has 14 amino acids. The DNA for the CDR3 is TGCGCCAGCAGCTTGATAACAGGGGACACTGAAGCTTTCTTT. Amino acids: CASSLITGDTEAFF.

The V call is TRBV7-9, the J call TRBJ1-2, with D possibly matching TRBD1 (6 bases). V was trimmed by 0 bases and J by 6 bases, leaving 14 bases between them. Germline V gene lookup returns CDR1 SEHNR and CDR2 FQNEAQ (reference sequence). CDR3 length: 15 amino acids. The CDR3 loop is CASSLAVYRDNGYTF. The CDR3 region has the DNA TGTGCCAGCAGCTTAGCGGTGTACAGGGATAATGGCTACACCTTC.

V usage is TRBV11-3 and J usage is TRBJ1-3; D not certain. CDR1 SGHNT and CDR2 YENEEA come from the germline V gene. The CDR3 spans 14 residues. The V end was cut by 2 bases, the J end by 2 bases, with 7 bases between. Here the CDR3 reads CASSLLGPGNTIYF. The CDR3 bases are TGTGCCAGCAGCTTATTGGGCCCTGGAAACACCATATATTTT.

The rearrangement uses TRBV7-2 and TRBJ2-1, with 12 bases matching TRBD2. Germline-derived CDR1 and CDR2 are SGHTA and FQGNSA. The CDR3 extends over 18 amino acids. The V and J ends lost 2 bases and 4 bases, in that order; junction bases with no gene match: 9. The CDR3 sequence is CASSLMKTSGRLYNEQFF. The CDR3 bases are TGTGCCAGCAGCTTAATGAAAACTAGCGGGAGGTTATACAATGAGCAGTTCTTC.

V usage is TRBV15 and J usage is TRBJ2-7; TRBD1 aligns across 7 bases. The germline CDR1 and CDR2 sequences are LNHNV and YYDKDF (reference sequence). Trimming removed 0 bases from V and 4 bases from J; junction bases left unmatched: 6. This CDR3 spans 15 amino acids. CDR3 residues: CATSRDSGGVYEQYF. The CDR3 DNA reads as TGTGCCACCAGCAGAGATTCAGGGGGAGTTTACGAGCAGTACTTC.

The rearrangement uses TRBV7-9 and TRBJ1-1, with D unresolved. Germline values: CDR1 SEHNR, CDR2 FQNEAQ (reference sequence). CDR3 length equals 13 residues. V gave up 8 bases and J gave up 0 bases, with 10 bases separating them. The DNA for the CDR3 is TGTGCCAGCTTCGACCGGGTGAACACTGAAGCTTTCTTT. It is translated as CASFDRVNTEAFF.

The V call is TRBV5-1, the J call TRBJ1-1; D unclear. Germline loops: CDR1 SGHRS, CDR2 YFSETQ. The CDR3 contains 13 residues. V lost 2 bases and J 5 bases, leaving 10 bases between the germline ends. The CDR3 region is CASSFGRGTEAFF. For the CDR3, the DNA is TGCGCCAGCAGCTTTGGCAGAGGTACTGAAGCTTTCTTT.

This clone was counted once. The chain carries TRBV5-1 and TRBJ1-1; no reliable D call. The CDR3 consists of 15 residues. Per germline, CDR1 SGHRS and CDR2 YFSETQ. V was cut by 0 bases and J by 0 bases, with 9 bases left in between. The CDR3 coding sequence is TGCGCCAGCAGCTTGGGTACAGTTATGAACACTGAAGCTTTCTTT. Translated, it gives CASSLGTVMNTEAFF.

The J gene is TRBJ1-5, the V gene TRBV30, with D tentatively TRBD1 (5 bases). This CDR3 has 14 residues. The germline V gene encodes CDR1 GTSNPN and CDR2 SVGIG (reference sequence). V was cut by 1 base and J by 1 base, with 8 bases left in between. CDR3 protein: CAWSGGGSNQPQHF. CDR3 coding DNA: TGTGCCTGGAGTGGCGGGGGGAGCAATCAGCCCCAGCATTTT.

The V and J genes are TRBV28 and TRBJ1-2; no firm D call. The CDR3 spans 14 residues. Germline loops: CDR1 MDHEN, CDR2 SYDVKM. V was cut by 5 bases and J by 4 bases, with 14 bases left in between. The CDR3 sequence is CASSAGPLSYGYTF. CDR3 DNA: TGTGCCAGCAGTGCCGGTCCGTTGTCCTATGGCTACACCTTC.

The J gene is TRBJ2-1, the V gene TRBV5-4; possible D gene TRBD2, 5 bases. This CDR3 has 15 amino acids. Trimming stripped 2 bases from V and 7 bases from J, with 16 bases between. Germline V CDR1 and CDR2: SGHNT, YYREEE (reference sequence). CDR3 in DNA: TGTGCCAGCAGCTTAGAGGTAGAGGGATGGAATGAGCAGTTCTTC. Encoded protein: CASSLEVEGWNEQFF.

The chain recombines TRBV25-1 with TRBJ1-4, with D perhaps matching TRBD1 (5 bases). The V and J ends lost 1 base and 8 bases respectively, with 11 bases between them. Germline V CDR1 and CDR2: MGHDK, SYGVNS. The CDR3 runs 14 residues. CDR3 protein: CASSEWAGNEKLFF. The CDR3 region has the DNA TGTGCCAGCAGTGAATGGGCAGGGAACGAAAAACTGTTTTTT.

The chain employs TRBV28 and TRBJ2-7; D might be TRBD2 (6 bases). V was cut by 3 bases and J by 5 bases, with 14 bases left in between. The CDR3 is 14 amino acids. Germline V CDR1 and CDR2: MDHEN, SYDVKM. CDR3 sequence reads: CASSFPGAMDEQYF. The CDR3 coding sequence is TGTGCCAGCAGTTTTCCGGGAGCTATGGACGAGCAGTACTTC.

For the CDR3, the DNA is TGTGCCAGCAGTTCCCTCCACTCGCGGACAGGGGTCGATGAGCAGTTCTTC. Translated: CASSSLHSRTGVDEQFF. The rearrangement joins TRBV27 to TRBJ2-1, with 9 positions matching TRBD1. The CDR3 extends over 17 amino acids. Germline CDR1 is MNHEY and CDR2 is SMNVEV (reference sequence). Trimming at V came to 4 bases and at J to 8 bases, leaving 15 bases not matched to a gene.